The T cell receptor beta chain described here comes from a study of technical replicates of blood from a handful of donors. This clone was seen a single time. There are 14 residues in the CDR3. Germline V gene data show CDR1 as MNHEY and CDR2 as SVGAGI. Trimming took off 6 bases at V and 3 bases at J, with 12 bases between the two ends. Generated by immunoSEQ multiplex PCR, the TCRdb table keeps only in-frame clones and is missing some. The table lists 85,000 to 100,000 clones, 95% of them singletons, with roughly 0.19% in the top ten. Sequenced sample: T cells isolated from PBMCs. The clonotype was recovered from a human donor in good health. This chain uses TRBV6-5 with TRBJ2-1, with a weak D call TRBD2 (6 bases). CDR3 DNA: TGTGCCAGCAGCCTCAGCGGGCACTACAATGAGCAGTTCTTC. This gives the protein CASSLSGHYNEQFF.